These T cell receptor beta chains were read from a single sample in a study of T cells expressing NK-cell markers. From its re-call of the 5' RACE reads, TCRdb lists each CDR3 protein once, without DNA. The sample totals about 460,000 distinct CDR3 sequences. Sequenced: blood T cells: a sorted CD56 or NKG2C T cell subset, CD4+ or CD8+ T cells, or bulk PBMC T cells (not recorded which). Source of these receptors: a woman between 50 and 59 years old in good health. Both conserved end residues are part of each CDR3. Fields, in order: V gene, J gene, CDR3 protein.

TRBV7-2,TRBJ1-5,CASSVGHTQPQHF
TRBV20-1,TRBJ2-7,CSARVAGRSYEQYF
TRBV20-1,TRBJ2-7,CSARALPGTGDEQYF
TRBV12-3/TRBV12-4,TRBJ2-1,CASTGTIDVNEQFF
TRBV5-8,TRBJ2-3,CASSPGTSGTTRGQYF
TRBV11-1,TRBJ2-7,CASSRSQGYEQYF
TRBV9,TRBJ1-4,CASSGGSERSEKLFF
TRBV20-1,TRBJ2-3,CSAPFGLEAQYF
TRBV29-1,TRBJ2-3,CSVDAPRGDTQYF
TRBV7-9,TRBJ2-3,CASSTSSGSTQYF